The sequence of this TCR beta chain was determined in a study of shared clonotypes between healthy human individuals. Naive CD8 cells, CD45RO-negative and positively selected for CCR7, excluded terminally differentiated effector memory CD45RA+ cells. Using immunoSEQ multiplex PCR, the repertoire was profiled, and TCRdb retains in-frame clones only, with some absent. The sample carries about 700,000 clones, about 90% recorded once. The source of this sequence is a man aged 30 to 45 in good health. The sample comprised naive CD8+ T cells sorted from blood.

CDR3 DNA sequence: TGCAGCGTTGCCGTTGGGGGACAGAACTATGGCTACACCTTC. Its translation is CSVAVGGQNYGYTF. V gene TRBV29-1 combines with J gene TRBJ1-2; 7 positions match TRBD1. After removal of 4 bases from V and 2 bases from J, the junction contained 7 bases not matched to a gene. CDR1 and CDR2 (germline): SQVTM, ANQGSEA. CDR3 length: 14 residues.